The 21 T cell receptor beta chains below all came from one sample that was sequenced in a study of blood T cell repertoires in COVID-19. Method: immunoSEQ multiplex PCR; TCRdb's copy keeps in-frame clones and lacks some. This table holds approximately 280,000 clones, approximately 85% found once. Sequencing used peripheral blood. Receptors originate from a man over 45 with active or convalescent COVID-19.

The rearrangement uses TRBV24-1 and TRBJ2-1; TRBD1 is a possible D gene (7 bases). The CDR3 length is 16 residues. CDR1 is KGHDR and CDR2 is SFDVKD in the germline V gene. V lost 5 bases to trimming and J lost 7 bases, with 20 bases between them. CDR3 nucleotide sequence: TGTGCCACCAGTGTGATAGCAGGGGGGATAGAAAATGAGCAGTTCTTC. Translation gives CATSVIAGGIENEQFF.

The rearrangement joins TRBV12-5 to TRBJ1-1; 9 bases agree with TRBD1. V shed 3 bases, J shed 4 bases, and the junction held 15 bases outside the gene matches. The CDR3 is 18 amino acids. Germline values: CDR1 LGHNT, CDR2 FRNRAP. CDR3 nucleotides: TGTGCTAGTGGTTTCTTAGGGACAGGGTCGACCCTAGTCACTGAAGCTTTCTTT. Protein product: CASGFLGTGSTLVTEAFF.

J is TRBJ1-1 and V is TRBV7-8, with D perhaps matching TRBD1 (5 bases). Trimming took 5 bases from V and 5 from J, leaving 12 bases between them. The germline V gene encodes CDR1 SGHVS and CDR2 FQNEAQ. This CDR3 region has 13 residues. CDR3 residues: CASSTGRKTEAFF. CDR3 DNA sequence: TGTGCCAGCAGCACAGGAAGAAAAACTGAAGCTTTCTTT.

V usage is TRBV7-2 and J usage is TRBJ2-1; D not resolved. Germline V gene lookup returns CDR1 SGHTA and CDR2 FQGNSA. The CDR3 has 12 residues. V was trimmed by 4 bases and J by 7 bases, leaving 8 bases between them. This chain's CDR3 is CASSWSGNEQFF. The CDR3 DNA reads TGTGCCAGCAGCTGGAGTGGGAATGAGCAGTTCTTC.

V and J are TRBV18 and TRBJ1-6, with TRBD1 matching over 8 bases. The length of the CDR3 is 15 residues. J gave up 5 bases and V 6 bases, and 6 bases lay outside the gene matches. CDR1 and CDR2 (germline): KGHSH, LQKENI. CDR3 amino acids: CASSPDRANNSPLHF. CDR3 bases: TGTGCCAGCTCTCCGGACAGGGCAAATAATTCACCCCTCCACTTT.

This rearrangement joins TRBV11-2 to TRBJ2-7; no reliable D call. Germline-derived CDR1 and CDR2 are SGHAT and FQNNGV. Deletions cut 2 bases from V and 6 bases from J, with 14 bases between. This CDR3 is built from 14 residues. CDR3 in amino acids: CASSLSAGQGEQYF. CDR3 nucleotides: TGTGCCAGCAGCTTATCGGCAGGTCAAGGCGAGCAGTACTTC.

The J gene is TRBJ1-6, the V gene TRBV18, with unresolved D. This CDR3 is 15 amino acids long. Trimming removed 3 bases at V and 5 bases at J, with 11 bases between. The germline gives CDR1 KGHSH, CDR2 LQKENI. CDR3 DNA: TGTGCCAGCTCACCCAGCCGACTGAATAATTCACCCCTCCACTTT. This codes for CASSPSRLNNSPLHF.

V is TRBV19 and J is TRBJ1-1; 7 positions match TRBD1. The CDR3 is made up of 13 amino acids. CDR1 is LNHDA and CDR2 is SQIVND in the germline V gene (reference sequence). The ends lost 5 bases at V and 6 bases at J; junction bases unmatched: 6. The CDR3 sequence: CASSVTGVSEAFF. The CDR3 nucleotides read TGTGCCAGTAGTGTCACAGGGGTCTCTGAAGCTTTCTTT.

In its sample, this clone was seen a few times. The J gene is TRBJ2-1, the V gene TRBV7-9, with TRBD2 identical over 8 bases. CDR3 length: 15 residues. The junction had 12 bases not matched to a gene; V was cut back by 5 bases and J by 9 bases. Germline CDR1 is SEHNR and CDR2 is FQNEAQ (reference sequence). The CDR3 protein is CASSLGLVSGGEQFF. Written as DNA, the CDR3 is TGTGCCAGCAGCCTGGGACTAGTCAGTGGGGGTGAGCAGTTCTTC. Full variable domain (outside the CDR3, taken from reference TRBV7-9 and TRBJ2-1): DTGVSQNPRHKITKRGQNVTFRCDPISEHNRLYWYRQTLGQGPEFLTYFQNEAQLEKSRLLSDRFSAERPKGSFSTLEIQRTEQGDSAMYLCASSLGLVSGGEQFFGPGTRLTVL.

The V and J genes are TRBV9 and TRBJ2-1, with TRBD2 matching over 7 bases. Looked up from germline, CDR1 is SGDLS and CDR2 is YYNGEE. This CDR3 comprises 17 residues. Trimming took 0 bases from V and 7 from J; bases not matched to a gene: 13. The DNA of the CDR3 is TGTGCCAGCAGCGTAGCTATGTATCGGACTAGTGTTAATGAGCAGTTCTTC. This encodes CASSVAMYRTSVNEQFF.

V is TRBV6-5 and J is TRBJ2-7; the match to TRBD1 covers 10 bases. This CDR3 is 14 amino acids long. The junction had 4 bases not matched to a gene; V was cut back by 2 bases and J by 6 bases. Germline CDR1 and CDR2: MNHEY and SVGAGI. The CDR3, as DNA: TGTGCCAGCAGTTACACCGGGACAGGGGTCGAGCAGTACTTC. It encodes CASSYTGTGVEQYF.

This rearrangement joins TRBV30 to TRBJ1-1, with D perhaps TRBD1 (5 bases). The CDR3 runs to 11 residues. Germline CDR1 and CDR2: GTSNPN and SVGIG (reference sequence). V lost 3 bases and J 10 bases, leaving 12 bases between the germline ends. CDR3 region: CAWSADRRAFF. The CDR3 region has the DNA TGTGCCTGGAGCGCCGACAGAAGAGCTTTCTTT.

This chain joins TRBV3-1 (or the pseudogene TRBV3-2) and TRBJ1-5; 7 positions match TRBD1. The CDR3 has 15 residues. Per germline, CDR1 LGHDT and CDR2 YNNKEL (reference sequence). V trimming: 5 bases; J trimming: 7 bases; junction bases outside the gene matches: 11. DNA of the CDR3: TGTGCCAGCAGCTCAAGGGGGGCGACAGGGCAGCCCCAGCATTTT. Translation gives CASSSRGATGQPQHF.

DNA for the CDR3: TGTGCCAGCAGTTTATTACAGCAGAACACTGAAGCTTTCTTT. This gives the protein CASSLLQQNTEAFF. The chain links TRBV28 to TRBJ1-1; D call uncertain. The CDR3 contains 14 residues. The V and J ends lost 1 base and 1 base respectively, with 7 bases between them. Per the germline V gene, CDR1 is MDHEN and CDR2 is SYDVKM.

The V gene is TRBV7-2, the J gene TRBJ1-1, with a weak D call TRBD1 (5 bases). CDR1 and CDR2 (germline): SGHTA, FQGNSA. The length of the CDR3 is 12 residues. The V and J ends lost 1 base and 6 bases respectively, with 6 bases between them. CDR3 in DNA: TGTGCCAGCAGCTTAGGGACACCTGAAGCTTTCTTT. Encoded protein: CASSLGTPEAFF.

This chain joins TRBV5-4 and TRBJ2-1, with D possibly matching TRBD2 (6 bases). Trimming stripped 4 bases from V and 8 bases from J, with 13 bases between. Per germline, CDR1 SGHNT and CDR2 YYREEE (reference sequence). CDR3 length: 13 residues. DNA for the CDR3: TGTGCCAGCAGCCCCCCGGGGGTGGATGAGCAGTTCTTC. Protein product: CASSPPGVDEQFF.

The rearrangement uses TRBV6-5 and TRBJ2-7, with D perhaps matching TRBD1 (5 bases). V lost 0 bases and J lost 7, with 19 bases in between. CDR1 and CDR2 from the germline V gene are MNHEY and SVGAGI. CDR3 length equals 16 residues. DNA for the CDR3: TGTGCCAGCAGTTACTCCTCAGGGTTTAGTTTTGGGGAGCAGTACTTC. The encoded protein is CASSYSSGFSFGEQYF.

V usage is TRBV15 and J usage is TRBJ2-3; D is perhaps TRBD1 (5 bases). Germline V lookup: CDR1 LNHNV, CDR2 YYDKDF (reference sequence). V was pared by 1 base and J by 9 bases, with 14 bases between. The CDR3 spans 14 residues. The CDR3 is CATSRGLQGNTQYF. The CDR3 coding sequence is TGTGCCACCAGCAGAGGTCTCCAGGGTAACACGCAGTATTTT.

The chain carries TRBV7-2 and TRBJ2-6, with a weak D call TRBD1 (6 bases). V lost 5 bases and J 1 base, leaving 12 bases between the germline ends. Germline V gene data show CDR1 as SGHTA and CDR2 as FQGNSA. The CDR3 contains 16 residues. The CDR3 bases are TGTGCCAGCAGCCCCTTGACAGGTTCTGGGGCCAACGTCCTGACTTTC. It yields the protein CASSPLTGSGANVLTF.

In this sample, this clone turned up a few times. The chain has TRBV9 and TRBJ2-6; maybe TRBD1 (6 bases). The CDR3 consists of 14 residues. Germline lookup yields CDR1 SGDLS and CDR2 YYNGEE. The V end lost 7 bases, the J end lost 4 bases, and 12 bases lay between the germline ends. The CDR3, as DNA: TGTGCCAGCGGTAACAGGGCCGGGGCCAACGTCCTGACTTTC. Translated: CASGNRAGANVLTF.

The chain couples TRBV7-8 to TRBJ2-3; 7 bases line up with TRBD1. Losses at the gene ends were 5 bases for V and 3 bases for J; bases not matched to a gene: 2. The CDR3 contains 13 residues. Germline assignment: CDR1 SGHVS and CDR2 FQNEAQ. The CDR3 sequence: CASSNRGTDTQYF. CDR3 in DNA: TGTGCCAGCAGCAACAGGGGTACAGATACGCAGTATTTT. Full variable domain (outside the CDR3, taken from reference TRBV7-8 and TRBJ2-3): GAGVSQSPRYKVAKRGQDVALRCDPISGHVSLFWYQQALGQGPEFLTYFQNEAQLDKSGLPSDRFFAERPEGSVSTLKIQRTQQEDSAVYLCASSNRGTDTQYFGPGTRLTVL.